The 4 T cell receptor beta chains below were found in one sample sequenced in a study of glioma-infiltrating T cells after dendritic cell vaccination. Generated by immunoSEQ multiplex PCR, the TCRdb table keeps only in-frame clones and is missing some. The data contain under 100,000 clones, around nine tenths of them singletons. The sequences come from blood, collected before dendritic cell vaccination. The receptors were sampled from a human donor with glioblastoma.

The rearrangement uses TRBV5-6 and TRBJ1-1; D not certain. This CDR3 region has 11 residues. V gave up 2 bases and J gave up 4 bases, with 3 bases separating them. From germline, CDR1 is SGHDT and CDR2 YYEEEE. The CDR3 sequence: CASSFGTEAFF. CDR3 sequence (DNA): TGTGCCAGCAGCTTCGGCACTGAAGCTTTCTTT.

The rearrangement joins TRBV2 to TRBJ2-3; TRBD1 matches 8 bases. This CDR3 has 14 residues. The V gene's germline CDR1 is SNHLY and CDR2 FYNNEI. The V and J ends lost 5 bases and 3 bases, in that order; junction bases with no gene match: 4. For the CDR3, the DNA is TGTGCCAGCAGTTCCAGGGGGCAGACAGATACGCAGTATTTT. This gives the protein CASSSRGQTDTQYF.

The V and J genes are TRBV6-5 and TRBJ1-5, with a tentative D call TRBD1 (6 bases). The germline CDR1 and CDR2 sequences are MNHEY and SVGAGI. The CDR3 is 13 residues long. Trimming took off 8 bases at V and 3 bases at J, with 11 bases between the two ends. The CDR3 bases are TGTGCCAGCGGATACAGGGCCAATCAGCCCCAGCATTTT. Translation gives CASGYRANQPQHF.

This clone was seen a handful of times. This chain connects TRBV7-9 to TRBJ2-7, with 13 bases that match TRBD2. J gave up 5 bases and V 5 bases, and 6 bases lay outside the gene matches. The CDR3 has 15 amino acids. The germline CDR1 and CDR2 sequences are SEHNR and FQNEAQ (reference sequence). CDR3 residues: CASSPLAGGHHEQYF. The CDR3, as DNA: TGTGCCAGCAGCCCACTAGCGGGAGGGCACCACGAGCAGTACTTC.